This T cell receptor (beta chain) was sequenced during a study of T cell repertoires in MIS-A myocarditis (dated by TCRdb to 2022 to 2024). V was cut back by 4 bases and J by 3 bases, leaving a gap of 16 bases between them. Looking up the germline V gene (reference sequence) yields CDR1 LNHNV and CDR2 YYDKDF. The CDR3 sequence holds 15 residues, the cysteine and phenylalanine included. Kept here is only the CDR3 DNA, which spans 45 bases and is read in frame from base 1. Amplification of TCRbeta CDR3 regions relied on the immunoSEQ bias-controlled multiplex PCR, followed by high-throughput sequencing. Per the authors' processing: CDR3 sequences were collapsed and filtered with the immunoSEQ vendor pipeline, and the abundance and frequency of each unique TCRbeta CDR3 were thereby quantified. Dominant CDR3 amino acid sequences were clustered with SARS-CoV-2-specific ImmuneCODE TCRbeta sequences by CD-HIT using a 90% global sequence identity threshold. Clones at frequencies from 0.1 to 1 were categorized as hyperexpanded, and clones at frequencies from 0.01 to 0.1 were categorized as large. The CDR3 amino acid sequences and the V and J gene assignments of the dominant clones were confirmed with MiXCR. The R stringdist package was used to compute Levenshtein distances between the patient clonotypes and the ImmuneCODE hits. TCRdb took this table from immuneACCESS and kept in-frame rearrangements with V and J called. Such tables lack part of the clones; where checked against another copy, unresolved V genes explain under half of the gap, and the rest is unexplained. V and J calls and clone size are those listed in that table; D and trimming were worked out from the DNA. The sample contains roughly 14,000 clones, roughly 74% of them found a single time. The ten largest clones represent roughly 61% of the sample.

The QIAamp DNA FFPE kit was used to extract genomic DNA from formalin-fixed paraffin-embedded autopsy tissue. About this clone itself: This receptor's antigen is unknown. No per-base quality is available; no much larger clone lies one base away.

In this chain, TRBV15 is recombined with TRBJ2-7; the D gene cannot be resolved beyond TRBD1 or TRBD2, each matching 6 bases. This clonotype was obtained from a man between 18 and 29 years old with fulminant myocarditis from multisystem inflammatory syndrome in adults (MIS-A) after COVID-19. The sample taken for sequencing was left ventricle heart tissue obtained at autopsy. Sample cell subset or site, as interpreted from the label and publication: cardiac tissue sample (left or right ventricle, interventricular septum, or pericardium). Here is the DNA: TGTGCCACCAGCAAAGGAGGGGGAGGCTTCTACGAGCAGTACTTC. This translates into CATSKGGGGFYEQYF. Supplemented by the reference TRBV15 and TRBJ2-7 proteins around the CDR3, the complete variable domain is DAMVIQNPRYQVTQFGKPVTLSCSQTLNHNVMYWYQQKSSQAPKLLFHYYDKDFNNEADTPDNFQSRRPNTSFCFLDIRSPGLGDTAMYLCATSKGGGGFYEQYFGPGTRLTVT.